The rows below give T cell receptor beta chains drawn from one sample of a study of spatial heterogeneity in lung cancer. From the 5' RACE reads, TCRdb called clonotypes with MiXCR, one entry per CDR3 protein. The sample yields 7,200 or so distinct CDR3 sequences, about 7% seen once. The sample consisted of lung tumor tissue, taken at surgery. The receptor set was obtained from a female donor with early-stage non-small cell lung cancer. The conserved cysteine and the conserved F or W are not part of the CDR3 here. Each record gives: D gene, J gene, V gene, CDR3 protein. The D gene is left open where the match is weak.

NA | TRBJ1-5 | TRBV12-3/TRBV12-4 | ASSLAGGAAQPQH
TRBD1 | TRBJ1-4 | TRBV7-9 | ASRHSGGPNEKLF
TRBD2 | TRBJ2-7 | TRBV3-1 | ASSRTSGRRDEQY
TRBD2 | TRBJ2-3 | TRBV19 | ASSTTSGSFDTQY
NA | TRBJ1-1 | TRBV9 | ASSVAANTGAF
TRBD2 | TRBJ2-7 | TRBV30 | AWSPGGMSSYEQY
TRBD2 | TRBJ2-1 | TRBV25-1 | ASSKAERGNNEQF
NA | TRBJ2-2 | TRBV29-1 | SAHLVANTGELF
NA | TRBJ2-1 | TRBV9 | ASRDVKNEQF
TRBD1 | TRBJ1-1 | TRBV29-1 | SVMTGQGTEAF
NA | TRBJ2-5 | TRBV7-3 | ASSLNPRGQKETQY
NA | TRBJ1-6 | TRBV5-8 | ASSLAPGRNSPLH
TRBD2 | TRBJ2-1 | TRBV7-3 | ASSSAGTSGYEQF
TRBD2 | TRBJ2-7 | TRBV20-1 | SARVPSGGGEQY
NA | TRBJ2-3 | TRBV5-1 | ASSLAESTDTQY
NA | TRBJ2-1 | TRBV7-2 | ASSLGRTGNEQF
TRBD1 | TRBJ1-6 | TRBV20-1 | SASGTGNSPLH
TRBD1 | TRBJ2-7 | TRBV7-8 | ASSLPTGGREQY
NA | TRBJ1-2 | TRBV30 | AWSPMTGPGSGYT
NA | TRBJ1-4 | TRBV15 | ATRPGTEVEKLF
NA | TRBJ1-1 | TRBV5-1 | ASSSGMNTEAF
TRBD1 | TRBJ2-5 | TRBV12-3/TRBV12-4 | ASSPWTGEETQY
NA | TRBJ2-5 | TRBV2 | ASTYGGLLQETQY
NA | TRBJ2-5 | TRBV11-2 | ASSLYGAKEETQY
TRBD1 | TRBJ2-7 | TRBV12-3/TRBV12-4 | ASTAGQASRGEEQY
NA | TRBJ2-7 | TRBV2 | ASSYSYEQY
NA | TRBJ2-1 | TRBV7-9 | ASSLLPYKNNEQF
NA | TRBJ2-3 | TRBV20-1 | SARDPRGHTDTQY
NA | TRBJ2-7 | TRBV5-1 | ASSGGFYEQY
NA | TRBJ1-1 | TRBV29-1 | SVGGTNTEAF
NA | TRBJ1-1 | TRBV6-5 | ASSYSFGLHVTEAF
NA | TRBJ1-5 | TRBV19 | ASKGVGNQPQH
NA | TRBJ1-1 | TRBV5-1 | ASSLWDSRATEAF
NA | TRBJ1-5 | TRBV12-3/TRBV12-4 | ASSRTGFNQPQH
NA | TRBJ1-2 | TRBV10-3 | ATNTGGRGDGYT
TRBD2 | TRBJ2-7 | TRBV12-3/TRBV12-4 | ASSLGGSIGEQY
NA | TRBJ1-5 | TRBV28 | ASRLRPPGIQGQPQH
NA | TRBJ1-4 | TRBV2 | ASSEPQDGREKLF
TRBD2 | TRBJ2-7 | TRBV7-2 | ASSTPRTSLYEQY
TRBD1 | TRBJ2-7 | TRBV28 | ATLDRDRGPYEQY
TRBD1 | TRBJ2-7 | TRBV6-1 | ASSERTGALYEQY
TRBD2 | TRBJ2-4 | TRBV10-3 | AISETGTSGSNGKNIQY